The entry below describes one T cell receptor (beta chain). Trimming left V 6 bases short and J 1 base short, with 12 bases between. Per the germline V gene, CDR1 is GTSNPN and CDR2 is SVGIG (reference sequence). CDR3 length: 13 amino acids. In each case, RNA was isolated and then reverse transcribed into cDNA as the sequencing template. The data were produced by immunoSEQ multiplex PCR, yet TCRdb's version contains in-frame clones alone and is incomplete. Counted here are some 100,000 clones, under 40% occurring once; the ten biggest clones make up roughly 3.3%. This sample stems from a study of CD8+ T cells in alopecia areata.

The V call is TRBV30, the J call TRBJ1-1; no definite D call. The clonotype comes from a human donor with alopecia areata. The sample taken for sequencing was CD4+ T cells sorted from blood. CDR3 residues: CACSGLRNTEAFF. The DNA of the CDR3 is TGTGCCTGCAGCGGACTCAGGAACACTGAAGCTTTCTTT.